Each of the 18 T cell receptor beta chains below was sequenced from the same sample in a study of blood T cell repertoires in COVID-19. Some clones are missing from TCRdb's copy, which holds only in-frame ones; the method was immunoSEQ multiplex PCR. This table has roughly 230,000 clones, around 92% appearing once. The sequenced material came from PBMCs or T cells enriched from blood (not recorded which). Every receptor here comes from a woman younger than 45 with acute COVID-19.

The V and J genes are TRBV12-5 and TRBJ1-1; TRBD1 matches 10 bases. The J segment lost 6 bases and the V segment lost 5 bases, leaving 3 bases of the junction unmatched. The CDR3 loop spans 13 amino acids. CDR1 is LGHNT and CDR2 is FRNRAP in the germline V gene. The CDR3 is CASGRQGAAEAFF. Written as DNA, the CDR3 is TGTGCTAGTGGTCGACAGGGGGCAGCTGAAGCTTTCTTT.

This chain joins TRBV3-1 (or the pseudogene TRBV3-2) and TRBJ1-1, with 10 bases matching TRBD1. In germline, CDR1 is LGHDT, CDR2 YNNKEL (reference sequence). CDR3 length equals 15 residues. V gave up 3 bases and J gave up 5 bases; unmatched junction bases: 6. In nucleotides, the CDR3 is TGTGCCAGCAGCCAGTGGGACAGGGGAAAAACTGAAGCTTTCTTT. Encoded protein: CASSQWDRGKTEAFF.

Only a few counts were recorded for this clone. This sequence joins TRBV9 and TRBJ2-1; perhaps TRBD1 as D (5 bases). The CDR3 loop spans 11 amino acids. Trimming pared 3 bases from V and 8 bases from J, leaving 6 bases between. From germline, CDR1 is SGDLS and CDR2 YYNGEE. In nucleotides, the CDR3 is TGTGCCAGCAGCGCGACAGATGAGCAGTTCTTC. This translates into CASSATDEQFF.

In nucleotides, the CDR3 is TGTGCCAGCAGCTTCGGCCACAGATCAACTAATGAAAAACTGTTTTTT. Translating gives CASSFGHRSTNEKLFF. V is TRBV7-9 and J is TRBJ1-4; no firm D call. Germline V lookup: CDR1 SEHNR, CDR2 FQNEAQ (reference sequence). The CDR3 contains 16 residues. Trimming shortened V by 3 bases and J by 0 bases, and 11 bases separated the two germline ends.

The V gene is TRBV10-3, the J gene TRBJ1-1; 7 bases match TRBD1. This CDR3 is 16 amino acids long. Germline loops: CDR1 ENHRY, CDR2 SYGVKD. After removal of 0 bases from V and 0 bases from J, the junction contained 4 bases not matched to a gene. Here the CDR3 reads CAISESMTGMNTEAFF. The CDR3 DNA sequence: TGTGCCATCAGTGAGTCAATGACAGGGATGAACACTGAAGCTTTCTTT.

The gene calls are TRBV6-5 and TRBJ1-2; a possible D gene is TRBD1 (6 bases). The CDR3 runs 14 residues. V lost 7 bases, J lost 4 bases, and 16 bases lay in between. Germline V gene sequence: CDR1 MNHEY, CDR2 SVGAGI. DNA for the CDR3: TGTGCCAGCACCCTAAACCGGGACACCTATGGCTACACCTTC. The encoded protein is CASTLNRDTYGYTF.

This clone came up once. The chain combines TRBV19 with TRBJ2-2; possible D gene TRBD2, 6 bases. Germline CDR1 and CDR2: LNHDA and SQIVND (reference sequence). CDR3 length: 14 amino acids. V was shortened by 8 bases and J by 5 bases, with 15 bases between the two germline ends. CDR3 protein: CASSSRGSTGELFF. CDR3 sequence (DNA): TGTGCCAGTTCTTCGCGGGGTTCGACCGGGGAGCTGTTTTTT.

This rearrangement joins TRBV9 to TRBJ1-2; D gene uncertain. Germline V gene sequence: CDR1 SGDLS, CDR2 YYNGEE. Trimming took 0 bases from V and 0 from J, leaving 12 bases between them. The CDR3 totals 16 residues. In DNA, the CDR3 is TGTGCCAGCAGCGTAGGCAGACACCAACCTAACTATGGCTACACCTTC. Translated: CASSVGRHQPNYGYTF. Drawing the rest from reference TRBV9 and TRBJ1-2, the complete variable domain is DSGVTQTPKHLITATGQRVTLRCSPRSGDLSVYWYQQSLDQGLQFLIQYYNGEERAKGNILERFSAQQFPDLHSELNLSSLELGDSALYFCASSVGRHQPNYGYTFGSGTRLTVV.

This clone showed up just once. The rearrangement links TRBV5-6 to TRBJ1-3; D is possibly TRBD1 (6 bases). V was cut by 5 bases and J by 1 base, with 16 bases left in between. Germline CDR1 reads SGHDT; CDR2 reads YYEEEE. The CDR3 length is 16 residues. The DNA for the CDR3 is TGTGCCAGCAGTCTACAGGGCCACTCTTCTGGAAACACCATATATTTT. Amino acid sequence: CASSLQGHSSGNTIYF.

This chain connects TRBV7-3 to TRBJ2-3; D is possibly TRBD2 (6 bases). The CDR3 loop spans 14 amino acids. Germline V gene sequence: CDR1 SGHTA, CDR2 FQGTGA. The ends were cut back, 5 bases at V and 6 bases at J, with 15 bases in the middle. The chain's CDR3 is CASSPQAGRDTQYF. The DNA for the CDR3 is TGTGCCAGCAGCCCCCAGGCGGGGAGGGATACGCAGTATTTT.

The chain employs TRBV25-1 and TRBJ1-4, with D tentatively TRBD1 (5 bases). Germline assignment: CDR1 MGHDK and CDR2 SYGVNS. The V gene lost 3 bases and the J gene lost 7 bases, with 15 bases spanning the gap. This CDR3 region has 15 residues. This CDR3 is CASSDSQGGSEKLFF. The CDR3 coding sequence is TGTGCCAGCAGTGATTCTCAGGGTGGATCTGAAAAACTGTTTTTT.

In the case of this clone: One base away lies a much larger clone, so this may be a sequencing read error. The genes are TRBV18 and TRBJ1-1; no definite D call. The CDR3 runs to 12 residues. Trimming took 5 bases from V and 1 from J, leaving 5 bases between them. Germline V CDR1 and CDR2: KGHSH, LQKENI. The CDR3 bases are TGTGCCAGCTCAGGAGGGAACACTGAAGCTTTCTTT. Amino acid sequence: CASSGGNTEAFF. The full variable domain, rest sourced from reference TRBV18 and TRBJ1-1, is NAGVMQNPRHLVRRRGQEARLRCSPMKGHSHVYWYRQLPEEGLKFMVYLQKENIIDESGMPKERFSAEFPKEGPSILRIQQVVRGDSAAYFCASSGGNTEAFFGQGTRLTVV.

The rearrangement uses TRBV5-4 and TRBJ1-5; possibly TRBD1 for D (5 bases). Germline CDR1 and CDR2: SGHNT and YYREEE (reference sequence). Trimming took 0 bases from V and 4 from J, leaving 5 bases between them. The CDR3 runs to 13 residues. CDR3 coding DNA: TGTGCCAGCAGCTTGGGACAGAATCAGCCCCAGCATTTT. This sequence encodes CASSLGQNQPQHF. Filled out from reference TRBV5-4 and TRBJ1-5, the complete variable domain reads ETGVTQSPTHLIKTRGQQVTLRCSSQSGHNTVSWYQQALGQGPQFIFQYYREEENGRGNFPPRFSGLQFPNYSSELNVNALELDDSALYLCASSLGQNQPQHFGDGTRLSIL.

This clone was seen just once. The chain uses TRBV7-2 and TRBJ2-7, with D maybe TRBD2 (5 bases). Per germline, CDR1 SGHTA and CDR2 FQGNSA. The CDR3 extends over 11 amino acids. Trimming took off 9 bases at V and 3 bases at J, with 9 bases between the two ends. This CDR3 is CASGGYYEQYF. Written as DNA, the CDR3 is TGTGCCAGTGGCGGGTACTACGAGCAGTACTTC.

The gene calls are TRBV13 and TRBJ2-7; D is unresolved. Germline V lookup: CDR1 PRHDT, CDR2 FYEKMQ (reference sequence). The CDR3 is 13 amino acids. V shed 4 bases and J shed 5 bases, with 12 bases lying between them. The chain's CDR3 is CASSSLDRDEQYF. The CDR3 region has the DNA TGTGCCAGCAGCTCGTTAGACCGGGACGAGCAGTACTTC.

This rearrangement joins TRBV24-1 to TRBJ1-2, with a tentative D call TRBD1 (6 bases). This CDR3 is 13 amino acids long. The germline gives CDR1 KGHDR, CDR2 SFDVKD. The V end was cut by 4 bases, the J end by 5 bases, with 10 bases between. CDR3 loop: CATSETGSYGYTF. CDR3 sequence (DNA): TGTGCCACCAGTGAGACAGGTTCTTATGGCTACACCTTC.

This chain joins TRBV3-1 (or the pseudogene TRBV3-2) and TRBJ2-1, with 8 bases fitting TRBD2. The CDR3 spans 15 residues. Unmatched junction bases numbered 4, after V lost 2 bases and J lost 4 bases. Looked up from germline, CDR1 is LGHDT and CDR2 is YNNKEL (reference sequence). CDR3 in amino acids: CASSQTGGKYNEQFF. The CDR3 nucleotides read TGTGCCAGCAGCCAAACGGGGGGGAAGTACAATGAGCAGTTCTTC.

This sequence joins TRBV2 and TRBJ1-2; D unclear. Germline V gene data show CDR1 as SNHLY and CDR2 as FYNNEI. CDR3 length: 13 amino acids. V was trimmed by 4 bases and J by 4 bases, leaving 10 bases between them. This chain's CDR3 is CASSGANSYGYTF. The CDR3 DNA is TGTGCCAGCAGTGGGGCGAATAGCTATGGCTACACCTTC.